These T cell receptor beta chains were read from a single sample in a study of Tregs in tolerant kidney transplant recipients. Sequencing was performed with immunoSEQ multiplex PCR; in TCRdb, only in-frame clones are kept and a portion is missing. This table holds some 66,000 clones, roughly 92% found once. This sample comprised CD8+ T cells from blood, obtained before the transplant. These receptors originate from a human donor who received a combined kidney and bone marrow transplant. CDR3s include the opening cysteine and the closing phenylalanine or tryptophan.

TRBV7-9	TRBJ2-2	CASSLDITGELFF
TRBV28	TRBJ2-7	CASRQQGSLSEQYF
TRBV20-1	TRBJ1-4	CSAPGVGKLFF
TRBV13	TRBJ2-3	CASSLRGQGGDTQYF
TRBV6-5	TRBJ1-4	CASSPLTATNEKLFF
TRBV29-1	TRBJ2-1	CSVPRGGGLDGEQFF
TRBV7-9	TRBJ1-2	CASSSSLGANYGYTF
TRBV5-6	TRBJ2-5	CASSPGLGPAGGQETQYF
TRBV7-8	TRBJ1-2	CASSRNPRGLGKENGYTF
TRBV4-2	TRBJ2-5	CASSQGAGETQYF
TRBV6-6	TRBJ1-2	CASSYSGVSGSGYTF
TRBV4-1	TRBJ1-6	CASSQGASYSPLHF
TRBV9	TRBJ2-7	CASSVGGGRDEQYF
TRBV28	TRBJ1-2	CASRGVGYTF
TRBV7-9	TRBJ1-2	CASSPLPQGVSGYTF
TRBV27	TRBJ1-5	CASSLSPHIRPQHF
TRBV29-1	TRBJ2-3	CSVIGGSHTDTQYF
TRBV6-5	TRBJ2-2	CASTDRGTGELFF
TRBV6-1	TRBJ1-3	CASSIGNTIYF
TRBV30	TRBJ1-2	CAWLRGSRDSTF
TRBV2	TRBJ2-7	CASSSGDSYEQYF
TRBV4-3	TRBJ2-5	CASSHRGKETQYF
TRBV5-6	TRBJ1-3	CASSHVGGQLGNTIYF
TRBV4-2	TRBJ1-4	CASSQQIRDYNEKLFF
TRBV29-1	TRBJ2-2	CSGRSSRTGELFF